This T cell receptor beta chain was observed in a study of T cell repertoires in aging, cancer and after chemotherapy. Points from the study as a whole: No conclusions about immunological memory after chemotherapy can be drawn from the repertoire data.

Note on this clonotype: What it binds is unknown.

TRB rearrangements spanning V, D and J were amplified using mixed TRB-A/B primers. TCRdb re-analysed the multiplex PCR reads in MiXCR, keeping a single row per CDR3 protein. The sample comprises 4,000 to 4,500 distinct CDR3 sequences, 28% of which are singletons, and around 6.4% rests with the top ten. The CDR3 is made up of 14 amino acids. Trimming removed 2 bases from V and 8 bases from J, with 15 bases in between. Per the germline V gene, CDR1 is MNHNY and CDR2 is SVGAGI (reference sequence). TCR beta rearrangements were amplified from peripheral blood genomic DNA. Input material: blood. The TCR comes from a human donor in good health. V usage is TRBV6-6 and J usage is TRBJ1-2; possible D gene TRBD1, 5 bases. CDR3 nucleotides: TGTGCCAGCAGTTACCCGGGGACGGCCCGGGGCTACACCTTC. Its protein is CASSYPGTARGYTF.